A selection of T cell receptor beta chains follows, all from one sample in a study of cytomegalovirus exposure and HLA in healthy donors. The repertoire was sequenced with immunoSEQ multiplex PCR; TCRdb's copy has only in-frame clones and lacks some. The sample contains approximately 160,000 clones, 65% to 80% of which appear only once. The sample consisted of PBMCs. The origin of the receptors is a woman aged 40 to 50 in good health and CMV-seropositive. Each CDR3 is given with its conserved first and last residue. The D gene is left open where the match is weak. Size values are once, few and many counts, or a class for expanded clones, and some rows have none.

cdr3_aa | d_call | j_call | clone_size | v_call
CASSSRDRGSPNSPLHF | TRBD1 | TRBJ1-6 | few | TRBV7-9
CASSQTVATNEKLFF | NA | TRBJ1-4 | NA | TRBV5-1
CASSRTSGGAVGAGELFF | TRBD2 | TRBJ2-2 | NA | TRBV9
CASRGANQPQHF | NA | TRBJ1-5 | NA | TRBV19
CAWSTGPNTEAFF | NA | TRBJ1-1 | NA | TRBV30
CASSSEAWGNTEAFF | NA | TRBJ1-1 | NA | TRBV7-2
CASSESPGTEAFF | NA | TRBJ1-1 | few | TRBV10-1
CASSMGPSRELFF | NA | TRBJ2-2 | NA | TRBV19
CASSLNGGAYNEQFF | TRBD2 | TRBJ2-1 | NA | TRBV7-9
CASSLEGQVEQYF | TRBD1 | TRBJ2-7 | NA | TRBV5-1
CATSREGGNTEAFF | NA | TRBJ1-1 | NA | TRBV15
CASMLDRSYGYTF | NA | TRBJ1-2 | NA | TRBV2
CASSWGDQPQHF | NA | TRBJ1-5 | NA | TRBV7-9
CASSEGIGGWTEAFF | NA | TRBJ1-1 | few | TRBV6-1
CASSADRGGNTGELFF | TRBD1 | TRBJ2-2 | once | TRBV9
CASSLGELAGDNEQFF | TRBD2 | TRBJ2-1 | NA | TRBV7-7
CASSTGPTYEQYF | NA | NA | NA | TRBV5-1
CASSPNYYEQYF | NA | TRBJ2-7 | NA | TRBV5-1
CASSPDRDYGYTF | NA | TRBJ1-2 | NA | TRBV5-4
CSASHDTEAFF | NA | TRBJ1-1 | NA | TRBV20-1
CASSTLGGASGYTF | NA | TRBJ1-2 | NA | TRBV6-4
CASSLVPGGTETQYF | NA | TRBJ2-5 | once | TRBV11-2
CAWREQETQYF | NA | TRBJ2-5 | NA | TRBV30
CASSFAGQNGEAFF | NA | TRBJ1-1 | NA | TRBV5-1
CASAVGGNTIYF | NA | TRBJ1-3 | NA | TRBV6-1
CASSFPRTSGGAGEQFF | TRBD2 | TRBJ2-1 | NA | TRBV28
CASSRGQGRNQPQHF | TRBD1 | TRBJ1-5 | once | TRBV7-6
CATRTGGALHEQYF | TRBD1 | TRBJ2-7 | once | TRBV15
CASIATRRQPQHF | NA | TRBJ1-5 | NA | TRBV28
CASSAQGGTGGSGYTF | TRBD1 | TRBJ1-2 | NA | TRBV9
CASSQGDRGTGELFF | TRBD1 | TRBJ2-2 | NA | TRBV4-3
CASSPGQGNSPLHF | TRBD1 | TRBJ1-6 | few | TRBV5-1
CASSESGGGDGYTF | NA | TRBJ1-2 | NA | TRBV10-2
CASSSTGRYGYTF | TRBD1 | TRBJ1-2 | NA | TRBV5-6
CASSPGIGTGEQFF | NA | TRBJ2-1 | NA | TRBV11-3
CASSLGSVPSKTNSNQPQHF | NA | TRBJ1-5 | NA | TRBV7-8
CASSPSTGELFF | NA | TRBJ2-2 | NA | TRBV5-6
CASRPPPGTVYEQYF | TRBD1 | TRBJ2-7 | NA | TRBV28
CASSVGSTSGEETQYF | TRBD2 | TRBJ2-5 | NA | TRBV9
CASSGTGLDGYTF | TRBD1 | TRBJ1-2 | once | TRBV18
CAWSKGIGSPLHF | NA | TRBJ1-6 | NA | TRBV30
CASSQDSGLSSGANVLTF | NA | TRBJ2-6 | NA | TRBV4-1
CASSPGQPYQETQYF | NA | TRBJ2-5 | NA | TRBV7-6
CASNRQPVWKTVF | NA | TRBJ1-4 | NA | TRBV10-2
CASSSTTSEQYF | NA | TRBJ2-7 | few | TRBV28
CASSLALGAQYEQYF | NA | TRBJ2-7 | few | TRBV7-6
CASTTQGLGELFF | NA | TRBJ2-2 | NA | TRBV19
CASSSILGRFLSYEQYF | NA | TRBJ2-7 | few | TRBV28
CAWRDRLPGTGAKDTQYF | TRBD1 | TRBJ2-3 | NA | TRBV30
CAITPGTSGGVETQYF | TRBD2 | TRBJ2-5 | NA | TRBV10-3
CAWSVGIDKPMKKLFF | NA | TRBJ1-4 | NA | TRBV30